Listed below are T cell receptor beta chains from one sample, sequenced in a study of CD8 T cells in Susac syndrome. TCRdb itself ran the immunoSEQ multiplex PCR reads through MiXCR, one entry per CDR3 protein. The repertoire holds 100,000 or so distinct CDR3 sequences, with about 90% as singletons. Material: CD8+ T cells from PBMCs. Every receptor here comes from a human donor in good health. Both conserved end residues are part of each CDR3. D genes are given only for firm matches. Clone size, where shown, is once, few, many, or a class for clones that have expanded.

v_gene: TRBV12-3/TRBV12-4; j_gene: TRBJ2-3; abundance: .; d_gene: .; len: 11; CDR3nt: TGTGCCAGCAGTACGGCGGGTACGCAGTATTTT; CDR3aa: CASSTAGTQYF
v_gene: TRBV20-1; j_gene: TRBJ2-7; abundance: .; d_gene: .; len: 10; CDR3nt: TGCAGTGCTCTGGACTACGAGCAGTACTTC; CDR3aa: CSALDYEQYF
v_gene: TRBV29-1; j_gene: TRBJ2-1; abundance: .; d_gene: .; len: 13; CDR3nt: TGCAGCGTTGATAGGAGCTCCTACAATGAGCAGTTCTTC; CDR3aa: CSVDRSSYNEQFF
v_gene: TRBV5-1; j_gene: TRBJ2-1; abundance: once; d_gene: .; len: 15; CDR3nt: TGCGCCAGCAGCTTGGCCTTCAGCTCCTACAATGAGCAGTTCTTC; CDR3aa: CASSLAFSSYNEQFF
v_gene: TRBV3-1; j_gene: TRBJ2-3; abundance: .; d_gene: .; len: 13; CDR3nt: TGTGCCAGCAGCCAAGCTGGAGAAGATACGCAGTATTTT; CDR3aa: CASSQAGEDTQYF
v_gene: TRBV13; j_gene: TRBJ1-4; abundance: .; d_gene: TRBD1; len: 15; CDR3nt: TGTGCCAGCAGCCACCGGGACAGGTTGGATGAAAAACTGTTTTTT; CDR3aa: CASSHRDRLDEKLFF
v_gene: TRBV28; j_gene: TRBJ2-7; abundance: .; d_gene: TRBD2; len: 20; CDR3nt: TGTGCCAGCAGTCTACCCTCGGGGCTAGCGGGAGTCTTCAGGGGGTACGAGCAGTACTTC; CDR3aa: CASSLPSGLAGVFRGYEQYF
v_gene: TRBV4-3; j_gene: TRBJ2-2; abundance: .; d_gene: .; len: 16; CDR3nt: TGCGCCAGCAGCCAAGAGGGGAGAGGGGACACCGGGGAGCTGTTTTTT; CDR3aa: CASSQEGRGDTGELFF
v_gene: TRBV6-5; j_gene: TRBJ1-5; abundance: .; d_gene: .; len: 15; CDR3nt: TGTGCCAGCAGTTACTCAGGGGGAACGGGACAGCCCCAGCATTTT; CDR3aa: CASSYSGGTGQPQHF
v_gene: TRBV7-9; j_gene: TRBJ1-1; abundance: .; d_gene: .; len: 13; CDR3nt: TGTGCCAGCATCCCTATGTTGAACACTGAAGCTTTCTTT; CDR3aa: CASIPMLNTEAFF
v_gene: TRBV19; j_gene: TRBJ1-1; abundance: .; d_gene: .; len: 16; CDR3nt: TGTGCCAGTAGTAATGGACAGATCCGCATGAACACTGAAGCTTTCTTT; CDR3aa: CASSNGQIRMNTEAFF
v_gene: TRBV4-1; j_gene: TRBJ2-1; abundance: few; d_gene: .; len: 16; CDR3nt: TGCGCCAGCAGCCTCGAACCGGGAGTGGGCTACAATGAGCAGTTCTTC; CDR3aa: CASSLEPGVGYNEQFF
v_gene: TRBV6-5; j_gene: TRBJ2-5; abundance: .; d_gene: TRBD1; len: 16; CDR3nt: TGTGCCAGCAGTTACCTAGACAGGGGGCGAAGGGAGACCCAGTACTTC; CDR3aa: CASSYLDRGRRETQYF
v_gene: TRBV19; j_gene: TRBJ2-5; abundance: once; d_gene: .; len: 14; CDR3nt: TGTGCCAGTAGGCGGACAGCGCTTCAAGAGACCCAGTACTTC; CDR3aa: CASRRTALQETQYF
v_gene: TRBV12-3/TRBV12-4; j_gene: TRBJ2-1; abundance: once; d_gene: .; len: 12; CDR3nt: TGTGCCAGCAGCAAGACCGAAAATGAGCAGTTCTTC; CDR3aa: CASSKTENEQFF
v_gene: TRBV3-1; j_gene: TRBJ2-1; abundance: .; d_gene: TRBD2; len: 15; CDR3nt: TGTGCCAGCAGCCCCCTAGCGGGAGCGGTCGATGAGCAGTTCTTC; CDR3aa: CASSPLAGAVDEQFF
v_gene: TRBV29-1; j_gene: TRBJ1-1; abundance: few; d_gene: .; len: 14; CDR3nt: TGCAGCGTTGACAGTGGGGACATGAACACTGAAGCTTTCTTT; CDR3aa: CSVDSGDMNTEAFF
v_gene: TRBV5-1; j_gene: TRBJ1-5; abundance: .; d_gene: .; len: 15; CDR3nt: TGCGCCAGCAGCTGGGGGGACGGCGGCAATCAGCCCCAGCATTTT; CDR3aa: CASSWGDGGNQPQHF
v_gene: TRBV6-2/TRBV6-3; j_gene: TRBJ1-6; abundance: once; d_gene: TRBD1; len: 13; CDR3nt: TGTGCCAGTGGGGGACAGACAAATTCACCCCTCCACTTT; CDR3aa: CASGGQTNSPLHF
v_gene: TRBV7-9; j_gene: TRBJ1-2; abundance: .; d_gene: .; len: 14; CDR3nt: TGTGCCAGCAGCCTAGGTACAGGAAACTATGGCTACACCTTC; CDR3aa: CASSLGTGNYGYTF
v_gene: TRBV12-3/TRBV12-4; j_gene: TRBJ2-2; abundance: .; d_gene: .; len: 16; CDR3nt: TGTGCCAGCAGTAGGGGCCTGCAGGGGGGCACCGGGGAGCTGTTTTTT; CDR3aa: CASSRGLQGGTGELFF
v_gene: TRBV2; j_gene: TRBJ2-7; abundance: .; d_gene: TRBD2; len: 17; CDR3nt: TGTGCCAGCACTCGGGGTTGGACTAGCGGGTTCTCCTACGAGCAGTACTTC; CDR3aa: CASTRGWTSGFSYEQYF
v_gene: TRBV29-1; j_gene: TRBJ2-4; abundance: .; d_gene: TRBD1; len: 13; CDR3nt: TGCAGCGGGGGGACAGGGTGGGAAAACATTCAGTACTTC; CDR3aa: CSGGTGWENIQYF
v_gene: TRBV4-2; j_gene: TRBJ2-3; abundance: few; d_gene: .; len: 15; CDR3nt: TGTGCCAGCAGCCAAGAGAGGGCTGACACAGATACGCAGTATTTT; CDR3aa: CASSQERADTDTQYF
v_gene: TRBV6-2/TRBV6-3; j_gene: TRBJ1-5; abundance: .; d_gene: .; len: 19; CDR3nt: TGTGCCAGCAGTTACTCGACCAGGGGCGTAGACTCCGACAATCAGCCCCAGCATTTT; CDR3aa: CASSYSTRGVDSDNQPQHF
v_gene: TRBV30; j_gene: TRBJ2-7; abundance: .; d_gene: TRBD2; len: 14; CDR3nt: TGTGCCTGGAGTCTCCGGGAGGTGGGGTACGAGCAGTACTTC; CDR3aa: CAWSLREVGYEQYF
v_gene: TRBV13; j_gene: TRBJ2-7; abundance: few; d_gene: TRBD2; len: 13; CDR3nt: TGTGCCAGCAGCTCCCGCGGGAGAAACGAGCAGTACTTC; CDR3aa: CASSSRGRNEQYF
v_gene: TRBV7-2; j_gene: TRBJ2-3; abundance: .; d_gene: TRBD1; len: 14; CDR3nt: TGTGCCAGCAGCTCGGACAGGGGGCTCGATACGCAGTATTTT; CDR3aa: CASSSDRGLDTQYF
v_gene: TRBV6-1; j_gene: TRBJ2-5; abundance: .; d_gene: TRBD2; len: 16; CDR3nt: TGTGCCAGCTCGGACCTGGGCGGGGGGAACCAAGAGACCCAGTACTTC; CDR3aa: CASSDLGGGNQETQYF
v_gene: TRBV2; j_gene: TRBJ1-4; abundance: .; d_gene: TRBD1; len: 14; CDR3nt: TGTGCCAGCACCCACAGGGGGATTAATGAAAAACTGTTTTTT; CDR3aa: CASTHRGINEKLFF
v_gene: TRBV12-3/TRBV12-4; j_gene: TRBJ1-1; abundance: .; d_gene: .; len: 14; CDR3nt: TGTGCCAGCAGTCCCCGTATGTGGTACACTGAAGCTTTCTTT; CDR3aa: CASSPRMWYTEAFF
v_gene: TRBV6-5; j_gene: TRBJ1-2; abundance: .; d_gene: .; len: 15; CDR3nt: TGTGCCAGCAGCCTACAGGTTGCCTCTCACTATGGCTACACCTTC; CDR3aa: CASSLQVASHYGYTF
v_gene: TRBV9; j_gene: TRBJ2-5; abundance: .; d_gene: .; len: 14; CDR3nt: TGTGCCAGCAGCCCGGGGAGCGGGCAAGAGACCCAGTACTTC; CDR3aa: CASSPGSGQETQYF
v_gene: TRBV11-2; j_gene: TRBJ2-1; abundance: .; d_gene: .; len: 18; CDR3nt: TGTGCCAGCAGCCCCACCTCGGAGGGCCTTAACTCCTACAATGAGCAGTTCTTC; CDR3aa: CASSPTSEGLNSYNEQFF
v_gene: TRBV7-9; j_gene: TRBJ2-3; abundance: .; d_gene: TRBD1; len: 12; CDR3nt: TGTGCCAGCAGCAGGGGGCAGGATACGCAGTATTTT; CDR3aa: CASSRGQDTQYF
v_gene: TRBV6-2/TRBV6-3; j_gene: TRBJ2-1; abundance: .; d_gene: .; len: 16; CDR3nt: TGTGCCAGCAGTTACGAGCCAGGGAGGCTTGGAAATGAGCAGTTCTTC; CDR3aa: CASSYEPGRLGNEQFF
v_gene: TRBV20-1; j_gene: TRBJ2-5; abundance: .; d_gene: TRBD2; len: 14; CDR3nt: TGCAGTGCTAGAGTGGCGGGGGTCCAAGAGACCCAGTACTTC; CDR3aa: CSARVAGVQETQYF
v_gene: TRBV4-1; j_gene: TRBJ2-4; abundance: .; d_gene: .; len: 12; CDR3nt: TGCGCCAGCAGCCAAGATTGGGACATTCAGTACTTC; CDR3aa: CASSQDWDIQYF
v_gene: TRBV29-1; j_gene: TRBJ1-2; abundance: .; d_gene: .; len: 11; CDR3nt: TGCAGCGTTGAGTCTGGTACTGGCTACACCTTC; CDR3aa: CSVESGTGYTF
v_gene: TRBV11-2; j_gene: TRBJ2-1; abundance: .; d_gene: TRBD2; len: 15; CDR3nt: TGTGCCAGCAGTTACCCCGGGGTAGCGGGAAGTGAGCAGTTCTTC; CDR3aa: CASSYPGVAGSEQFF
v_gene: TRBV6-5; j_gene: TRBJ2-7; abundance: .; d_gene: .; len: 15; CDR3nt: TGTGCCAGCAGCCGCGTGGGTGGGGGAAACTACGAGCAGTACTTC; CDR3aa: CASSRVGGGNYEQYF
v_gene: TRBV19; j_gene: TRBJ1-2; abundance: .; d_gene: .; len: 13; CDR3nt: TGTGCCAGTAGTGACAGGCAGAACTATGGCTACACCTTC; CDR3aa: CASSDRQNYGYTF
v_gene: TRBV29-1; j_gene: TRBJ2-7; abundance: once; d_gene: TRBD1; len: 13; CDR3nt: TGCAGCGGGAGGGACAGGGAAGTAGGCGAGCAGTACTTC; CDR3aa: CSGRDREVGEQYF
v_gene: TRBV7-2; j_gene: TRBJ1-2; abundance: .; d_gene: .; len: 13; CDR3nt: TGTGCCAGCAGCTTAGCTTCTCTCCGGGGCTACACCTTC; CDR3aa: CASSLASLRGYTF
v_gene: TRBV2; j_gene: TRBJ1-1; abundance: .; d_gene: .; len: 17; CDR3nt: TGTGCCAGCAGTGATAGTCTCGGGGGCAGGTCTGGGACTGAAGCTTTCTTT; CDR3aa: CASSDSLGGRSGTEAFF
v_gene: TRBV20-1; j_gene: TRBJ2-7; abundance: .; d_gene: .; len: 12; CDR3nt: TGCAGTGCTTTTAGGGGCAGCTACGAGCAGTACTTC; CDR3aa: CSAFRGSYEQYF
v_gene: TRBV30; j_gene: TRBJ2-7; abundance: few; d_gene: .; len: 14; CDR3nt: TGTGCCTGGAGTGTGACCGCTATCTCCTACGAGCAGTACTTC; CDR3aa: CAWSVTAISYEQYF
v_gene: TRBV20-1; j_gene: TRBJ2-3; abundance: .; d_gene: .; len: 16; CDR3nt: TGCAGTGCTAGAGACCCTAGGACAGTTTTAACAGATACGCAGTATTTT; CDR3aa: CSARDPRTVLTDTQYF
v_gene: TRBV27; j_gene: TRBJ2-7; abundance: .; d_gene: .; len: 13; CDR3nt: TGTTCCAGCAGTCCCGGGACAAACTACGAGCAGTACTTC; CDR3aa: CSSSPGTNYEQYF
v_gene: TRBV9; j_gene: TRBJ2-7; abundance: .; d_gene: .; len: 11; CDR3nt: TGTGCCAGCAGCGCCGCGGGCGAGCAGTACTTC; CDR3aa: CASSAAGEQYF
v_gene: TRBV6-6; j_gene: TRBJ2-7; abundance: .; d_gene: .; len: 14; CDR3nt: TGTGCCAGCAGTTACTCGGAGGTTATCCACGAGCAGTACTTC; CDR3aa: CASSYSEVIHEQYF
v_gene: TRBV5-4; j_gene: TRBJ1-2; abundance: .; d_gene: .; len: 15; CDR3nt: TGTGCCAGCAGCCCCGACCGACAGAGCACCTATGGCTACACCTTC; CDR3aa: CASSPDRQSTYGYTF